Reported below is one T cell receptor (beta chain). Its target is unknown. The data were obtained in a study of cytomegalovirus exposure and HLA in healthy donors. V lost 0 bases and J lost 8, with 7 bases in between. CDR1 and CDR2 from the germline V gene are LNHNV and YYDKDF (reference sequence). The CDR3 loop spans 12 amino acids. The primer mix had 60 Vbeta and 13 Jbeta primers. This table comes from immunoSEQ multiplex PCR, and its TCRdb copy is limited to in-frame clones, with some not included. The sample is made up of more than 130,000 clones, and the top ten hold less than 3% of it. Findings of the study overall: In a later analysis, HLA-associated TCR beta chains were more clonally expanded than equally common others.

The specimen sequenced was PBMCs. The chain is built from TRBV15 and TRBJ1-2, with unresolved D. The TCR was taken from a man aged 35 to 55 in good health and CMV-seronegative. The DNA for the CDR3 is TGTGCCACCAGCAGAGACGAGACAGGCTACACCTTC. This gives the protein CATSRDETGYTF.